This T cell receptor beta chain was recorded in a study of Ad26.COV2.S vaccination and SARS-CoV-2 variants. Study-wide context: It was the COV1001 Ad26.COV2.S trial arm that included the donor. Dosing was one shot or two shots 56 days apart.

A remark on this clone: No antigen is known for it.

Germline lookup yields CDR1 SGHNT and CDR2 YYREEE (reference sequence). Trimming at V came to 2 bases and at J to 1 base, leaving 1 base not matched to a gene. This CDR3 has 15 amino acids. Notes on the study in general: Once vaccination had occurred, spike-specific CD8+ and CD4+ T cell responses reportedly showed substantial breadth. Measurement of non-spike TCR breadth gave similar results in vaccine and placebo recipients.

This sample's treatment: approximately 18 received Ad26.COV2.S at low or high dose, single or two shots; 5 received placebo; per-sample allocation not given. On day 63 after the first injection, vaccine and placebo recipients gave samples. Sequenced by immunoSEQ multiplex PCR; TCRdb stores in-frame clones only, minus some. The sample has some 240,000 clones, 87% seen once. The clonotype was recovered from a person aged 18-60 years who received the Ad26.COV2.S COVID-19 vaccine or a placebo. The rearrangement joins TRBV5-4 to TRBJ2-2; TRBD2 agrees at 8 bases. This specimen was peripheral blood, taken in a trial of Ad26.COV2.S vaccine versus placebo. CDR3 region: CASSFSGKNTGELFF. The CDR3 DNA reads as TGTGCCAGCAGCTTTAGCGGGAAGAACACCGGGGAGCTGTTTTTT.